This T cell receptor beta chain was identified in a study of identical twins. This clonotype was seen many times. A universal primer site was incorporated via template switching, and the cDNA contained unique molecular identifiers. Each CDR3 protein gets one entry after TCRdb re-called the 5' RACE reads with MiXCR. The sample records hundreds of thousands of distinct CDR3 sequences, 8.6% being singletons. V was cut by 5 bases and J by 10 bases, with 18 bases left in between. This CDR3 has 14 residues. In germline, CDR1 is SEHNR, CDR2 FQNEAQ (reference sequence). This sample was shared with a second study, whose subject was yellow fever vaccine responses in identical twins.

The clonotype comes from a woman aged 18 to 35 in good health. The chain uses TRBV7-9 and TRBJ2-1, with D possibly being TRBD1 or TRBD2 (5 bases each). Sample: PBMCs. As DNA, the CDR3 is TGTGCCAGCAGCACCCGGGACCCACGGGGCGAGCAGTTCTTC. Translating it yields CASSTRDPRGEQFF.